Listed below are T cell receptor beta chains from one sample, sequenced in a study of cytomegalovirus exposure and HLA in healthy donors. The repertoire was sequenced with immunoSEQ multiplex PCR; TCRdb's copy has only in-frame clones and lacks some. This sample has about 200,000 clones, with 82% found just once. Sequenced material: PBMCs. These receptors came from a boy younger than 10 in good health and CMV-seronegative. CDR3s include the opening cysteine and the closing phenylalanine or tryptophan. The D gene is left open where the match is weak.

>12|-|TRBV4-2
CASRPSGNTIYF
>13|-|TRBV4-1
CASSQAPYYEQYF
>16|-|TRBV19
CASSNRPNSLNTEAFF
>14|TRBD1|TRBV5-4
CASSVDRAGNTIYF
>15|-|TRBV7-2
CASSLGQPRDYGYTF
>13|-|TRBV7-3
CASSPTPQSPLHF
>14|TRBD1|TRBV30
CAWGRTGGILEAFF
>13|TRBD2|TRBV9
CASSGGGNNEQFF
>14|TRBD1|TRBV5-6
CASSRDSPNYGYTF
>19|TRBD1|TRBV15
CATSRAATYPQTGLYGYTF
>13|-|TRBV30
CAWSVPLNYGYTF
>14|-|TRBV13
CASSPRRGHSPLHF
>15|TRBD1|TRBV7-3
CASSSWGQLTDTQYF
>14|TRBD2|TRBV5-1
CASSDSGGAKTQYF
>17|TRBD2|TRBV5-1
CASSSGLAGGRTGELFF
>15|TRBD2|TRBV6-1
CASSNLAGGLYEQYF
>16|TRBD2|TRBV7-3
CASSPHWTSGYNEQFF
>16|TRBD2|TRBV4-2
CASSQESGGAPGTQYF
>15|TRBD2|TRBV4-2
CASSLGLAGGSTQYF
>15|-|TRBV18
CASSPPGSTNEKLFF
>14|TRBD1|TRBV6-5
CASRGTGSDEKLFF
>14|-|TRBV10-3
CAISGVGGNTEAFF
>15|TRBD1|TRBV5-4
CASSLSGTATYEQYF
>15|-|TRBV5-1
CASSLNSVSYNEQFF
>16|TRBD2|TRBV6-5
CASSYGAGGLGDTQYF
>16|TRBD1|TRBV6-1
CASSERRTGFFRGYTF
>17|TRBD1|TRBV4-3
CASSQEEDRALVYGYTF
>17|-|TRBV4-3
CASSQDLGGAGGQPQHF
>17|-|TRBV14
CASSQAGGVSYNSPLHF